Described below is a single T cell receptor (beta chain) sequence and its context. Its antigen is as yet unknown. CD4+ cells of the naive, central memory, regulatory and stem cell-like memory types were sorted via CD45RO/CCR7/CD25/CD127/CD95/CD27. Trimming at V came to 0 bases and at J to 3 bases, leaving 3 bases not matched to a gene. Germline lookup yields CDR1 SNHLY and CDR2 FYNNEI. The CDR3 is 16 amino acids. Reverse transcription of all isolated RNA meant that expressed TCRB transcripts were sequenced. The data were produced by immunoSEQ multiplex PCR, yet TCRdb's version contains in-frame clones alone and is incomplete. The sample consists of roughly 140,000 clones, 6.9% of them appearing once. The record originates from a study of beta chain features in type 1 diabetes. Whole-study results and caveats: For type 1 diabetes patients, VDJ junctions showed fewer insertions and more deletions. Whatever favoring of shorter templates PCR might show would apply equally to patients and controls.

This TCR was sampled from a woman under 40 in good health. V is TRBV2 and J is TRBJ2-3; 10 bases match TRBD2. What was sequenced was central memory CD4+ T cells from blood. The CDR3 DNA is TGTGCCAGCAGTGAAGCCTCTAGCGGGAGTACAGATACGCAGTATTTT. This sequence encodes CASSEASSGSTDTQYF.